This is a list of T cell receptor beta chains from one sample in a study of metastatic and nonmetastatic thyroid tumors. TCRdb used MiXCR to call clones anew from the PCR reads. Of 45,000 to 50,000 clones in the sample, roughly 23% were seen once. Input material: blood. The receptors were sampled from a male donor with papillary thyroid cancer or a benign thyroid nodule (not recorded which). Some clones in this sample may be carry-over from other donors' samples. Both conserved end residues are part of each CDR3. A D gene is named only where the DNA matches it firmly. The size field is filled for only some rows; it gives once, few, many or a size class.

v_call,d_call,j_call,clone_size,cdr3_nt,cdr3_aa
TRBV10-2,TRBD1,TRBJ1-1,-,TGCGCCAGCAGCCCGACAGGGTACACTGAAGCTTTCTTT,CASSPTGYTEAFF
TRBV5-6,-,TRBJ1-2,many,TGTGCCAGCAGCGCCGGGGCAGTCTATGGCTACACCTTC,CASSAGAVYGYTF
TRBV19,-,TRBJ1-2,medium-sized,TGTGCCAGTAGTATTACAGGCCAACCCCAGAACTATGGCTACACCTTC,CASSITGQPQNYGYTF
TRBV10-1,-,TRBJ2-1,many,TGCGCCAGCAGTGAGTCTACAGGGTATGGCTACAATGAGCAGTTCTTC,CASSESTGYGYNEQFF
TRBV7-2,TRBD2,TRBJ2-1,few,TGTGCCAGCAGCTCGTCGGGACTAGCGGGATATGAGCAGTTCTTC,CASSSSGLAGYEQFF
TRBV5-1,-,TRBJ2-7,many,TGCGCCAGCAGCTTGGTAGGAGGGCCCTACGAGCAGTACTTC,CASSLVGGPYEQYF
TRBV28,TRBD2,TRBJ2-1,-,TGTGCCAGCAGTTTACCTCTAGCGGGAATCTACAATGAGCAGTTCTTC,CASSLPLAGIYNEQFF
TRBV25-1,-,TRBJ1-6,many,TGTGCCAGCAGTTATACCGGGAGCGAAAGTTCACCCCTCCACTTT,CASSYTGSESSPLHF
TRBV5-1,-,TRBJ1-6,many,TGCGCCAGCAGCTTGGGGGGCTTAGGGAGCTCCTATAATTCACCCCTCCACTTT,CASSLGGLGSSYNSPLHF
TRBV7-9,-,TRBJ1-3,many,TGTGCCAGCAGCTTCCTCTCCTCTGGAAACACCATATATTTT,CASSFLSSGNTIYF
TRBV5-6,-,TRBJ2-2,-,TGTGCCAGCATCCCAGTGGCCGCCCGTGTCACCGGGGAGCTGTTTTTT,CASIPVAARVTGELFF
TRBV20-1,-,TRBJ1-5,many,TGCAGTGCTAAAGGGTTGGGGGAGTATCAGCCCCAGCATTTT,CSAKGLGEYQPQHF
TRBV30,-,TRBJ1-1,many,TGTGCCTGGACGGGGGGGCTCTCGAGGACTGAAGCTTTCTTT,CAWTGGLSRTEAFF
TRBV30,-,TRBJ1-4,-,TGTGCCTGGAGTGTAAGGGGAATTGGTAATGAAAAACTGTTTTTT,CAWSVRGIGNEKLFF
TRBV6-2/TRBV6-3,-,TRBJ2-3,few,TGTGCCAGCAGTTACCCGGGACGGGGAGGCACAGATACGCAGTATTTT,CASSYPGRGGTDTQYF
TRBV2,TRBD1,TRBJ1-2,medium-sized,TGTGCCAGCAGTCGACAGGGGGCTACAACCTATGGCTACACCTTC,CASSRQGATTYGYTF
TRBV28,TRBD1,TRBJ2-4,many,TGTGCCAGCAGTTTAGAGGGGGCAGCCAAAAACATTCAGTACTTC,CASSLEGAAKNIQYF
TRBV20-1,TRBD1,TRBJ2-2,-,TGCAGTGCTAGGAGACAGGGGTCTAAGACCGGTGAGCTGTTTTTT,CSARRQGSKTGELFF
TRBV7-3,-,TRBJ2-7,many,TGTGCCAGCAGCTTATCCCCCCTGCGGTATCCCCGTGGCGAGCAGTACTTC,CASSLSPLRYPRGEQYF
TRBV28,-,TRBJ1-1,many,TGTGCCAGCAGTTTAAGGGCCCATAATGCTGAAGCTTTCTTT,CASSLRAHNAEAFF
TRBV5-1,-,TRBJ1-2,-,TGCGCCAGCAGCTACCAACAAGATGGCTACACCTTC,CASSYQQDGYTF
TRBV11-2,-,TRBJ2-1,many,TGTGCCAGCAGCTTTTTTCTAGAACCTTACAATGAGCAGTTCTTC,CASSFFLEPYNEQFF
TRBV6-4,TRBD2,TRBJ2-1,medium-sized,TGTGCCAGCAGTGAGCGGGGGGGCTCCTACAATGAGCAGTTCTTC,CASSERGGSYNEQFF
TRBV7-9,TRBD1,TRBJ1-2,many,TGTGCCAGCAGCCCGAGACAGGGGCAGGGTGGCTACACCTTC,CASSPRQGQGGYTF
TRBV5-1,-,TRBJ2-1,-,TGCGCCAGCAGCTTGTTGACCTACCCACAGGGCGGGTTGGGGAATGAGCAGTTCTTC,CASSLLTYPQGGLGNEQFF
TRBV6-5,TRBD1,TRBJ2-7,few,TGTGCCAGCAGTTACTCGGGGACAGAACCCTACGAGCAGTACTTC,CASSYSGTEPYEQYF
TRBV20-1,TRBD2,TRBJ2-5,many,TGCAGTGCTAAAAAGGCGGGAGCCGGGGAGACCCAGTACTTC,CSAKKAGAGETQYF
TRBV10-3,TRBD2,TRBJ2-1,many,TGTGCCATCAGTGGGACTAGCGGGGGGGCCACGTTCTTC,CAISGTSGGATFF
TRBV5-1,TRBD1,TRBJ1-5,medium-sized,TGCGCCAGCAGCTTGGCCTCACAGGGGGCGAAGCAGCCCCAGCATTTT,CASSLASQGAKQPQHF
TRBV20-1,-,TRBJ1-2,-,TGCAGTGCTAGAGCCAGGGGCGACTATGGCTACACCTTC,CSARARGDYGYTF
TRBV20-1,TRBD1,TRBJ1-6,many,TGCAGTGCTAGCGGACAGGGTGATAATTCACCCCTCCACTTT,CSASGQGDNSPLHF
TRBV28,TRBD1,TRBJ2-5,-,TGTGCCAGCAGCCAAGGGGGACAGGGTCAAGAGACCCAGTACTTC,CASSQGGQGQETQYF
TRBV5-1,-,TRBJ2-1,-,TGCGCCAGCAGCACCCGGCCATCGATAAGCTCCTACAATGAGCAGTTCTTC,CASSTRPSISSYNEQFF
TRBV6-1,-,TRBJ1-2,-,TGTGCCAGCAGCAGCTCAAAAGGCTACACCTTC,CASSSSKGYTF
TRBV30,-,TRBJ1-5,many,TGTGCCTGGAGTCCCTCCAAGGCTCAGCCCCAGCATTTT,CAWSPSKAQPQHF
TRBV6-1,-,TRBJ2-7,few,TGTGCCAGCAGTGGGGGACAAGAAGCCTCCTACGAGCAGTACTTC,CASSGGQEASYEQYF
TRBV11-2,TRBD1,TRBJ2-1,many,TGTGCCAGCAGCCGTTCCGGGACAGGGAGAAATGAGCAGTTCTTC,CASSRSGTGRNEQFF
TRBV5-6,TRBD2,TRBJ2-1,-,TGTTCCAGCAGCTTGGCCTTGGTAGCGGGTATACATGAGCAGTTCTTC,CSSSLALVAGIHEQFF
TRBV7-7,TRBD1,TRBJ2-5,-,TGTGCTAGCAGCTCCAGGGGGAAAGAGACCCAGTACTTC,CASSSRGKETQYF